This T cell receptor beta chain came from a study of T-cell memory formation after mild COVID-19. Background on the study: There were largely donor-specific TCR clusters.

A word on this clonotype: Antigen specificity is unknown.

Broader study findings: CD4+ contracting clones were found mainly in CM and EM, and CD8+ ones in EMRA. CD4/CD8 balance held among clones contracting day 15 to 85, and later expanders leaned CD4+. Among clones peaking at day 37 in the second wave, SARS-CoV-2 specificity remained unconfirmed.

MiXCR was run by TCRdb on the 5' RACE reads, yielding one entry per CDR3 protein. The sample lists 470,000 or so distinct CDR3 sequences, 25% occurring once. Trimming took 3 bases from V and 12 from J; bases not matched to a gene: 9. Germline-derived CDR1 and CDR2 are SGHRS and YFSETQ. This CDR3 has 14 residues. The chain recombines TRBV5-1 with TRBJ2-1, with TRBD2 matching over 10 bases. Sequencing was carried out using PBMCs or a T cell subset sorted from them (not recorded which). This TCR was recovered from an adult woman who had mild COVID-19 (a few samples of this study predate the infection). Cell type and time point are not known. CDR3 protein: CASSSGTSDGSQFF. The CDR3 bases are TGCGCCAGCAGCTCCGGGACTAGCGATGGATCGCAGTTCTTC.